This T cell receptor (beta chain) was identified in a study of T-cell memory formation after mild COVID-19. Background on the study: Across donors, TCR clusters were largely donor specific.

Findings and caveats of the study: Contracting clones localized mainly to CM and EM when CD4+ and mainly to EMRA when CD8+.

Turning to this clonotype: Its antigen is not identified.

TCRalpha and TCRbeta libraries used 5'RACE with constant-segment primers and UMIs. MiXCR, run by TCRdb on the 5' RACE reads, gives a single entry per CDR3 protein. The sample includes roughly 550,000 distinct CDR3 sequences, about 20% of them seen just once. The V end lost 5 bases, the J end lost 9 bases, and 17 bases lay between the germline ends. Germline CDR1 SGHTA, CDR2 FQGNSA. CDR3 length equals 14 residues. This chain uses TRBV7-2 with TRBJ2-1, with D possibly TRBD2 on 7 matching bases. Sequenced sample: PBMCs or a T cell subset sorted from them (not recorded which). This receptor was obtained from an adult woman who had mild COVID-19 (a few samples of this study predate the infection). Cell type and time point are not known. DNA of the CDR3: TGTGCCAGCAGCCCCTGGGGAGGGGGGGTTGAGCAGTTCTTC. Amino acid sequence: CASSPWGGGVEQFF.